This TCR beta chain was retrieved from a study of beta chain features in type 1 diabetes. J lost 4 bases, V lost 6 bases, and 11 bases had no gene match. The CDR3 loop spans 15 amino acids. Germline-derived CDR1 and CDR2 are MDHEN and SYDVKM. This clone was detected only a few times. The entirety of the isolated RNA underwent reverse transcription, so expressed TCRB transcripts were sequenced. Clones were sequenced by immunoSEQ multiplex PCR, and TCRdb holds only the in-frame ones, with some missing. The sample includes around 400,000 clones, roughly 12% of them seen just once. The sample taken for sequencing was naive CD4+ T cells from blood. The TCR originated in a young man in good health. The J gene is TRBJ2-5, the V gene TRBV28, with 7 bases fitting TRBD2. The CDR3 coding sequence is TGTGCCAGCAGCCTGAGGAGGGGAGGGCGAGAGACCCAGTACTTC. Residues: CASSLRRGGRETQYF. Combining the CDR3 with reference TRBV28 and TRBJ2-5 gives the whole variable domain DVKVTQSSRYLVKRTGEKVFLECVQDMDHENMFWYRQDPGLGLRLIYFSYDVKMKEKGDIPEGYSVSREKKERFSLILESASTNQTSMYLCASSLRRGGRETQYFGPGTRLLVL.